The clone carrying this T cell receptor beta chain was detected many times. Its antigen is not identified. The data are from a study of T cells after yellow fever vaccination. Overall study: Each low-cell-number fraction was prepared by means of SMART-Seq v4 Ultra Low Input. Notes on the study in general: Abundant bulk-population clonotypes could contaminate the FACS-sorted repertoires. Among primary-vaccination clones, most reappeared after the booster, at 95% to 96% for CD4 and more than 75% for CD8.

The CDR3 covers 14 residues. Trimming cost V 0 bases and J 4 bases, with 9 bases left between them. In germline, CDR1 is MNHEY, CDR2 SVGAGI. TCRdb called the 5' RACE reads again in MiXCR, with one record for every CDR3 protein. Among about 47,000 distinct CDR3 sequences listed, about 7.9% were seen once. The TCR sequence derives from a man aged 18 to 29 who received the YFV17D yellow fever vaccine. The chain combines TRBV6-5 with TRBJ1-2; possible D gene TRBD1, 6 bases. The specimen comprised CD8+ T cells sorted from PBMCs, sampled less than 18 days after the first yellow fever vaccination. The CDR3 nucleotides read TGTGCCAGCAGTTACTCGGGGGGCGGCTATGGCTACACCTTC. This translates into CASSYSGGGYGYTF.